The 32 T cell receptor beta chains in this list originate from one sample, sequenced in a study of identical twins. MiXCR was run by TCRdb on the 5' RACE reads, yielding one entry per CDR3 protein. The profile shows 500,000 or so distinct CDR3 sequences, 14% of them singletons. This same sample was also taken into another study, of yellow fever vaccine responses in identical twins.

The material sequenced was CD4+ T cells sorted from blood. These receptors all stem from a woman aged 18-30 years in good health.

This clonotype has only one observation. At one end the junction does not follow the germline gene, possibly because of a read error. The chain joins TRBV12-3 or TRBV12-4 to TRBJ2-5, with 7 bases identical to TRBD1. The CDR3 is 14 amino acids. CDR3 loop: CSSTPYGTEETQYF. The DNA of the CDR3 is TGTTCCAGCACCCCCTATGGGACAGAAGAGACCCAGTACTTC.

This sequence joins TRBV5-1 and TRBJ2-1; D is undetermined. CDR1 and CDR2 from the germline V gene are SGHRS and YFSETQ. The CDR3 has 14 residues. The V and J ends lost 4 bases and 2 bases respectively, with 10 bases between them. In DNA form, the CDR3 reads TGCGCCAGCAGCGAAGGGTCGGCCTACAATGAGCAGTTCTTC. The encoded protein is CASSEGSAYNEQFF.

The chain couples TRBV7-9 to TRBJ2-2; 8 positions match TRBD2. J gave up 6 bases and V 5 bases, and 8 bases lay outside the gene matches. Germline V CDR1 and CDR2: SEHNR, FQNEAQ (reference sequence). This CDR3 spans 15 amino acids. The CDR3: CASSPGGDNSGELFF. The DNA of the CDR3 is TGTGCCAGCAGCCCGGGGGGGGATAATTCCGGGGAGCTGTTTTTT.

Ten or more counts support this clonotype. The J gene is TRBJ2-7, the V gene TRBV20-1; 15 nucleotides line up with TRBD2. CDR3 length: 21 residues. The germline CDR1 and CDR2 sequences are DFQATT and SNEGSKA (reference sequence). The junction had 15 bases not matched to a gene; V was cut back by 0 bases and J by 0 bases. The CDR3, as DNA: TGCAGTGCTAGAGATAAAAACGCACCGGGACTAGCGGGGGGACTCTCCTACGAGCAGTACTTC. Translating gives CSARDKNAPGLAGGLSYEQYF.

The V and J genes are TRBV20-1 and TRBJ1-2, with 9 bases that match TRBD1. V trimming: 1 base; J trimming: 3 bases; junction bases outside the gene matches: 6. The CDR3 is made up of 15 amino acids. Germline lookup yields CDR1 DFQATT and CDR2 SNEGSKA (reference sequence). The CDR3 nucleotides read TGCAGTGCTAGAGGAACAGGGGGCGCGGACTATGGCTACACCTTC. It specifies CSARGTGGADYGYTF.

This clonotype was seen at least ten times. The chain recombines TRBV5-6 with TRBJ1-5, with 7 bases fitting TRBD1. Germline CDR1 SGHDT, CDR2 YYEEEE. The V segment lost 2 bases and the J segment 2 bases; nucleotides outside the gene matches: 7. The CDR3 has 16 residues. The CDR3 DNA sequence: TGTGCCAGCAGCTTAAGGTGGACAGGTGGCAATCAGCCCCAGCATTTT. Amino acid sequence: CASSLRWTGGNQPQHF.

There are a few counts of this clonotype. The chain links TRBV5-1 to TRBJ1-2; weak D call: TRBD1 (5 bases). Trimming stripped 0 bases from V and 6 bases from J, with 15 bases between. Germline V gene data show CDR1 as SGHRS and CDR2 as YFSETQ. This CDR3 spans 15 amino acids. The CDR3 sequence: CASSLEAGQTHGYTF. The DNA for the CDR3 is TGCGCCAGCAGCTTGGAGGCAGGGCAAACCCATGGCTACACCTTC.

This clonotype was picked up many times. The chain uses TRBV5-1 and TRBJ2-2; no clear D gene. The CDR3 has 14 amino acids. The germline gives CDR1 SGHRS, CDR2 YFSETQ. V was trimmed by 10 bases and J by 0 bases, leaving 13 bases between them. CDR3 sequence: CAARMEANTGELFF. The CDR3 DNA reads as TGCGCCGCCCGTATGGAAGCGAACACCGGGGAGCTGTTTTTT.

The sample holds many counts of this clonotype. CDR3 sequence (DNA): TGTGCCAGCAGCCGACTAGCTAGCACAGATACGCAGTATTTT. It translates to CASSRLASTDTQYF. The chain employs TRBV9 and TRBJ2-3; TRBD2 matches 7 bases. There are 14 residues in the CDR3. CDR1 and CDR2 from the germline V gene are SGDLS and YYNGEE. The V segment lost 4 bases and the J segment 0 bases; nucleotides outside the gene matches: 2.

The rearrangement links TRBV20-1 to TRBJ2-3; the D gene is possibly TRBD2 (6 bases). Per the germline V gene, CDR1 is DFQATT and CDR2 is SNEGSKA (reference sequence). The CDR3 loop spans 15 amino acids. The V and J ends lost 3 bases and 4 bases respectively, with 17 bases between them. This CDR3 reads CSASGSPTVADTQYF. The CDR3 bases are TGCAGTGCTAGCGGGAGCCCCACCGTAGCAGATACGCAGTATTTT.

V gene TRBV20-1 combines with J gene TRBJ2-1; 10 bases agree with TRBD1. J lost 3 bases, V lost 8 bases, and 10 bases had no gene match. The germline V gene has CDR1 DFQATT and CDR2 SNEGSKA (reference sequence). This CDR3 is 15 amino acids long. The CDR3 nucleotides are TGCAGTTTCGCATACGGGACAGGGGTCTACAATGAGCAGTTCTTC. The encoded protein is CSFAYGTGVYNEQFF.

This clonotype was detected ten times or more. The CDR3: CASSLLGAAGELFF. The CDR3 bases are TGTGCCAGCAGTTTATTGGGGGCCGCCGGGGAGCTGTTTTTT. The rearrangement uses TRBV12-3 or TRBV12-4 and TRBJ2-2; D possibly corresponds to TRBD1 (6 bases). CDR3 length: 14 residues. Deletions cut 2 bases from V and 6 bases from J, with 10 bases between.

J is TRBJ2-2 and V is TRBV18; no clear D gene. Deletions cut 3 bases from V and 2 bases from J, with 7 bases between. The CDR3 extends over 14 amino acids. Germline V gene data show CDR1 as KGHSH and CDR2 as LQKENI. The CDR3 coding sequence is TGTGCCAGCTCACCTGAAGGCAACACCGGGGAGCTGTTTTTT. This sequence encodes CASSPEGNTGELFF.

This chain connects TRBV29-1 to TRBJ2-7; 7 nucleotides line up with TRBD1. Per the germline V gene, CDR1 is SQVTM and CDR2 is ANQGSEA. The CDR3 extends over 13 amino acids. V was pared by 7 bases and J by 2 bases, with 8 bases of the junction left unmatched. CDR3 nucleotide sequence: TGCAGCGGTGTCGGGACAGTAACCTACGAGCAGTACTTC. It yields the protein CSGVGTVTYEQYF.

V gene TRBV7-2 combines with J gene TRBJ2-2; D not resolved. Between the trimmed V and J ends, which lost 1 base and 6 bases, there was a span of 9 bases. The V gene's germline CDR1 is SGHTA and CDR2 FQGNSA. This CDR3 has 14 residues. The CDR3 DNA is TGTGCCAGCAGCTTAGAACCGTTATCCGGGGAGCTGTTTTTT. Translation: CASSLEPLSGELFF.

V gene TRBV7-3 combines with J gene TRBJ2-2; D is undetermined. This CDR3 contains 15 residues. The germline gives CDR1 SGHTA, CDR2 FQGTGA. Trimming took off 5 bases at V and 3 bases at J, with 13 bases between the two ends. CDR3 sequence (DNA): TGTGCCAGCAGCCCCCGTGGGCTCGACACCGGGGAGCTGTTTTTT. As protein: CASSPRGLDTGELFF.

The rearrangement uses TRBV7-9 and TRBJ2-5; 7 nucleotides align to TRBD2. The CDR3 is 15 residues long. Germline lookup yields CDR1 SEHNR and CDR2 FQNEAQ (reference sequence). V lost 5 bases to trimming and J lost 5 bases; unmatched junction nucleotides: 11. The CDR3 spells CASSPLSRGDETQYF. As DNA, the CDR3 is TGTGCCAGCAGCCCCCTTTCTCGGGGGGACGAGACCCAGTACTTC.

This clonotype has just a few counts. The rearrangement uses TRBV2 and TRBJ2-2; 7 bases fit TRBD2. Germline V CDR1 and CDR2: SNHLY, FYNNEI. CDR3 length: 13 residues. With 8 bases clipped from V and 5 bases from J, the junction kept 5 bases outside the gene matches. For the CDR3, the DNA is TGTGCCAGCGGGGGGGATGTTACCGGGGAGCTGTTTTTT. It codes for CASGGDVTGELFF.

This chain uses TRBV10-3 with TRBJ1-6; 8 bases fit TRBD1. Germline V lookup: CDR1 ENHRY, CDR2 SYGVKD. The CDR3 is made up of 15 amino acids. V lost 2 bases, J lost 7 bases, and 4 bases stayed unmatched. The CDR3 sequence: CAISEGQGGNSPLHF. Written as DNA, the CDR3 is TGTGCCATCAGTGAGGGACAGGGTGGGAATTCACCCCTCCACTTT.

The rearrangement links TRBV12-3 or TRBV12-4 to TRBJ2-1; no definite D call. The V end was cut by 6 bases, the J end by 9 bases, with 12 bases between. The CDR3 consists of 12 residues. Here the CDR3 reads CASSLLMREQFF. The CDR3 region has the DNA TGTGCCAGCAGCTTGTTAATGCGTGAGCAGTTCTTC.

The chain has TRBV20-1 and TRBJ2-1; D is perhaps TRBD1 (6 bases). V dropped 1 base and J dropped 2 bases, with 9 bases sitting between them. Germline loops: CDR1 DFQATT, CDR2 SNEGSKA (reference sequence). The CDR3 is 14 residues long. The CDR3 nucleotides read TGCAGTGCTAGAGTGGGACATACCTACAATGAGCAGTTCTTC. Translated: CSARVGHTYNEQFF.

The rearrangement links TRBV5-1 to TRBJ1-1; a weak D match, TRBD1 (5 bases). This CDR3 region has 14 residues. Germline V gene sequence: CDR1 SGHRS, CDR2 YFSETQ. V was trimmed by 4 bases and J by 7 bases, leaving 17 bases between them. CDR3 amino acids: CASSPPPGGNEAFF. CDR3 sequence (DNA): TGCGCCAGCAGCCCACCACCTGGGGGGAATGAAGCTTTCTTT. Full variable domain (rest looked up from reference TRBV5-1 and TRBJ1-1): KAGVTQTPRYLIKTRGQQVTLSCSPISGHRSVSWYQQTPGQGLQFLFEYFSETQRNKGNFPGRFSGRQFSNSRSEMNVSTLELGDSALYLCASSPPPGGNEAFFGQGTRLTVV.

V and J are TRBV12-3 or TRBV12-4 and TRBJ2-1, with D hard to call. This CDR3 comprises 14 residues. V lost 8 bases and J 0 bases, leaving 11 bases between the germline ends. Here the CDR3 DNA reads TGTGCCAGCGGGCGAGTGAGCTCCTACAATGAGCAGTTCTTC. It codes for CASGRVSSYNEQFF.

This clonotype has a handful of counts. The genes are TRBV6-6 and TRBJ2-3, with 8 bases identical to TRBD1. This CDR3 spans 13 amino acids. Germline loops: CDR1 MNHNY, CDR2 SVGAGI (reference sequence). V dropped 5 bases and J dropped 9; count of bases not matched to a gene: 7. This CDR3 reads CASSTTDRATQYF. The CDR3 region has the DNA TGTGCCAGCAGTACCACGGACAGGGCGACGCAGTATTTT.

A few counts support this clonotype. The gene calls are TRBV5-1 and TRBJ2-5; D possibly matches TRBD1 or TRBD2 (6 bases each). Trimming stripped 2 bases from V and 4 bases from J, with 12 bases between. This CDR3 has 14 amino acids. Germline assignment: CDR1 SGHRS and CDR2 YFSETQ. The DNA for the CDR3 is TGCGCCAGCAGCTTCGAGGGGGGAGGAGAGACCCAGTACTTC. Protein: CASSFEGGGETQYF.

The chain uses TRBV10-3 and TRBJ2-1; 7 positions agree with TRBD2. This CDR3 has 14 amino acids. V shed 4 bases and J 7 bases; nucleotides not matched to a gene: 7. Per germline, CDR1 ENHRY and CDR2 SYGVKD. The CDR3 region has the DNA TGTGCCATCAGTGTGTCTAGCGGCCTTAATGAGCAGTTCTTC. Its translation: CAISVSSGLNEQFF.

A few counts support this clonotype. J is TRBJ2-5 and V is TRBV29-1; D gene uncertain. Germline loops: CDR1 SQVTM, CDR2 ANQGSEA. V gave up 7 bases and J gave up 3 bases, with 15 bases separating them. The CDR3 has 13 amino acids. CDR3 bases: TGCAGCGCCAGAGGTTGGTCGGAAGAGACCCAGTACTTC. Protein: CSARGWSEETQYF.

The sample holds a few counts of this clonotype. CDR3 sequence reads: CASSPPSLTFYEQYF. As DNA, the CDR3 is TGTGCCAGCTCACCACCGTCGCTCACCTTCTACGAGCAGTACTTC. The chain uses TRBV18 and TRBJ2-7; no firm D call. V was cut by 0 bases and J by 3 bases, with 12 bases left in between. This CDR3 is built from 15 residues. Per germline, CDR1 KGHSH and CDR2 LQKENI.

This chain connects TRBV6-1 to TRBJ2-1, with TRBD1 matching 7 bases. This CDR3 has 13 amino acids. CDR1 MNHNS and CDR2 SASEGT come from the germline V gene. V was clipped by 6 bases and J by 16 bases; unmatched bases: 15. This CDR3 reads CASSRSRQGTAFF. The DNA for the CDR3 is TGTGCCAGCAGCCGTAGCAGACAGGGAACGGCCTTCTTC.

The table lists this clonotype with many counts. The CDR3, as DNA: TGTGCCAGCAGCTTAAAGGGTCGATTGGGACAGACGAACACCGGGGAGCTGTTTTTT. The encoded protein is CASSLKGRLGQTNTGELFF. The V gene is TRBV7-8, the J gene TRBJ2-2; 7 bases fit TRBD1. Germline trimming cut 2 bases from V and 0 bases from J; bases unmatched to any gene: 12. CDR1 and CDR2 from the germline V gene are SGHVS and FQNEAQ. This CDR3 is built from 19 residues. Full variable domain (outside the CDR3, taken from reference TRBV7-8 and TRBJ2-2): GAGVSQSPRYKVAKRGQDVALRCDPISGHVSLFWYQQALGQGPEFLTYFQNEAQLDKSGLPSDRFFAERPEGSVSTLKIQRTQQEDSAVYLCASSLKGRLGQTNTGELFFGEGSRLTVL.

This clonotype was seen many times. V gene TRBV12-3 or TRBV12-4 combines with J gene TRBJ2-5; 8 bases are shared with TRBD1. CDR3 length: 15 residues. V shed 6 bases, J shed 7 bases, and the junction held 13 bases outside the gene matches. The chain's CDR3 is CASRYGTGRAGTQYF. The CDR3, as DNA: TGTGCCAGCAGATACGGGACAGGTCGGGCGGGGACCCAGTACTTC.

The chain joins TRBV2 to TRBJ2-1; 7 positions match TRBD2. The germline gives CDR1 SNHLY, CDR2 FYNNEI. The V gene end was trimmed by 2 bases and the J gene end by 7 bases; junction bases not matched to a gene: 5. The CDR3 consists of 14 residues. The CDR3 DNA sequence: TGTGCCAGCAGTGAAAGCGGGGTAGGGAATGAGCAGTTCTTC. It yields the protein CASSESGVGNEQFF.